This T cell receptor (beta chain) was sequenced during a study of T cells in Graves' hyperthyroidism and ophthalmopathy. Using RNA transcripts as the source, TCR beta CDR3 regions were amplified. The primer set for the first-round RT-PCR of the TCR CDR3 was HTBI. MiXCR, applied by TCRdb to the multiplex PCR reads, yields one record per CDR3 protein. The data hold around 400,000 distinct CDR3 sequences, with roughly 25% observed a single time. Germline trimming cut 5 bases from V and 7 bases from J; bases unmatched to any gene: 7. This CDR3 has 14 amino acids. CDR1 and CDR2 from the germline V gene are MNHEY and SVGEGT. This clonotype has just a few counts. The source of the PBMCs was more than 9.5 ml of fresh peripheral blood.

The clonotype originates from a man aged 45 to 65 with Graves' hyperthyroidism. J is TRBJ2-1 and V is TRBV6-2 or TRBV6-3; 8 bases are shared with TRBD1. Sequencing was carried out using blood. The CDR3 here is CASSTRTGTNEQFF. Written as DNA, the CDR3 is TGTGCCAGCAGTACCAGGACAGGGACGAATGAGCAGTTCTTC.